Shown below are 11 T cell receptor beta chains from a single sample sequenced in a study of metastatic and nonmetastatic thyroid tumors. TCRdb used MiXCR to call clones anew from the PCR reads. The table records just over 14,000 clones, around 3.9% of them present only once. Every patient underwent thyroid surgery untreated. Input material: tumor tissue. Receptor source: a female donor with papillary thyroid cancer or a benign thyroid nodule (not recorded which). Some clones in this sample may be carry-over from other donors' samples.

This clone has just a few counts. The same CDR3 arises from other DNA sequences in this sample as well. V is TRBV7-6 and J is TRBJ2-5; 9 bases match TRBD2. Unmatched junction bases numbered 12, after V lost 5 bases and J lost 5 bases. CDR3 length equals 16 residues. Germline values: CDR1 SGHVS, CDR2 FNYEAQ. Written as DNA, the CDR3 is TGTGCCAGCAGCCTGGCGGGTAGCGGGGGTGGGGAGACCCAGTACTTC. This translates into CASSLAGSGGGETQYF.

This chain joins TRBV30 and TRBJ1-3; TRBD1 aligns across 7 bases. The CDR3 extends over 14 amino acids. Trimming cost V 5 bases and J 2 bases; bases outside gene matches: 6. CDR1 GTSNPN and CDR2 SVGIG come from the germline V gene (reference sequence). The CDR3 sequence is CAWETGLAGNTIYF. The DNA of the CDR3 is TGTGCCTGGGAGACAGGGTTGGCTGGAAACACCATATATTTT.

The rearrangement uses TRBV24-1 and TRBJ1-5; 11 positions match TRBD1. Germline CDR1 reads KGHDR; CDR2 reads SFDVKD. The trim removed 5 bases at V and 2 bases at J, leaving 4 bases unmatched. This CDR3 contains 16 residues. CDR3 protein: CATSGGTGGGNQPQHF. Written as DNA, the CDR3 is TGTGCCACCAGTGGCGGGACAGGGGGTGGCAATCAGCCCCAGCATTTT.

A word on this clone: This likely comes from a read error, as the CDR3 has no conserved phenylalanine or tryptophan at its end. The V call is TRBV6-1, the J call TRBJ1-1; no clear D. CDR1 and CDR2 (germline): MNHNS, SASEGT. The CDR3 extends over 13 amino acids. Here the CDR3 DNA reads TGTGCCAGCGGTGAGAAAACCAACACTGAAGCTTTCCTT. Translated: CASGEKTNTEAFL.

The chain uses TRBV6-1 and TRBJ1-2; D perhaps matches TRBD1 (6 bases). Germline V gene lookup returns CDR1 MNHNS and CDR2 SASEGT. Trimming took 10 bases from V and 4 from J, leaving 10 bases between them. CDR3 size: 11 residues. The CDR3 bases are TGTGCCACCTCACAGGGCTATGGCTACACCTTC. Encoded protein: CATSQGYGYTF.

This clone has just a few counts. The chain combines TRBV12-3 or TRBV12-4 with TRBJ1-2, with TRBD1 identical over 8 bases. The CDR3 runs to 13 residues. V shed 1 base, J shed 8 bases, and the junction held 3 bases outside the gene matches. Written as DNA, the CDR3 is TGTGCCAGCAGTTTAGGGACAGGGAGGGGCTACACCTTC. Its translation: CASSLGTGRGYTF.

This clone was picked up many times. The chain carries TRBV6-1 and TRBJ2-1; 11 nucleotides align to TRBD2. Losses at the gene ends were 5 bases for V and 2 bases for J; bases not matched to a gene: 8. Germline CDR1 is MNHNS and CDR2 is SASEGT. The CDR3 totals 17 residues. CDR3 residues: CASSSLALAGAYNEQFF. As DNA, the CDR3 is TGTGCCAGCAGTTCCCTAGCACTAGCGGGAGCCTACAATGAGCAGTTCTTC.

This clone was detected only a few times. One junction end disagrees with the germline gene, perhaps due to a read error. The V call is TRBV28, the J call TRBJ2-3; D assignment may be TRBD1 or TRBD2 (5 bases each). Germline V gene data show CDR1 as MDHEN and CDR2 as SYDVKM. The CDR3 covers 14 residues. As DNA, the CDR3 is TGTGCCGGCAGTTGGGGGAGCGGCACAGATACGCAGTATTTT. Translation: CAGSWGSGTDTQYF.

The chain employs TRBV12-3 or TRBV12-4 and TRBJ1-4; D is perhaps TRBD1 (5 bases). V lost 5 bases and J 4 bases, leaving 8 bases between the germline ends. The CDR3 length is 13 residues. CDR3 in DNA: TGTGCCAGCAGTAGGGGAAGTAATGAAAAACTGTTTTTT. Translated: CASSRGSNEKLFF.

This clone has only a few counts. In DNA, the CDR3 is TGTGCCAGCAGTCCAGGGACAGCGAACTATGGCTACACCTTC. This codes for CASSPGTANYGYTF. The chain is built from TRBV28 and TRBJ1-2, with TRBD1 matching 7 bases. This CDR3 contains 14 residues. Trimming took 5 bases from V and 2 from J; bases not matched to a gene: 5. Germline CDR1 and CDR2: MDHEN and SYDVKM.

The V call is TRBV19, the J call TRBJ2-1, with TRBD2 matching over 15 bases. Germline CDR1 and CDR2: LNHDA and SQIVND (reference sequence). CDR3 length: 19 amino acids. Trimming took 5 bases from V and 1 from J; bases not matched to a gene: 9. The CDR3 is CASSSGLAGGKGSYNEQFF. As DNA, the CDR3 is TGTGCCAGTAGTTCGGGACTAGCGGGAGGAAAAGGGTCCTACAATGAGCAGTTCTTC.